The 9 T cell receptor beta chains listed next were all sequenced from one sample in a study of T cells in Graves' hyperthyroidism and ophthalmopathy. Authors of the study amplified TCR beta CDR3 regions from RNA transcripts. The study used the HTBI primer set for a first-round RT-PCR of the TCR CDR3. TCRdb itself ran the multiplex PCR reads through MiXCR, one entry per CDR3 protein. This sample has roughly 290,000 distinct CDR3 sequences; approximately 15% occur once, and the top ten carry 55% to 60%. Specimen: blood. These receptors all come from a woman between 55 and 75 years old with Graves' ophthalmopathy.

There are a few counts of this clonotype. V usage is TRBV4-1 and J usage is TRBJ2-3; maybe TRBD1 (7 bases). Trimming left V 1 base short and J 2 bases short, with 16 bases between. Germline CDR1 reads MGHRA; CDR2 reads YSYEKL. The CDR3 loop spans 17 amino acids. The CDR3 loop reads CASSQVAGTAYTDTQYF. The DNA of the CDR3 is TGCGCCAGCAGCCAAGTGGCGGGGACAGCTTACACAGATACGCAGTATTTT.

This clonotype showed up just a few times. V is TRBV14 and J is TRBJ2-2, with 8 positions matching TRBD1. V lost 0 bases and J lost 4; bases outside the gene matches: 13. There are 19 residues in the CDR3. CDR1 SGHDN and CDR2 FVKESK come from the germline V gene. The CDR3 loop is CASSQDRSRQGITTGELFF. The CDR3 DNA reads as TGTGCCAGCAGCCAAGATCGGAGTCGACAGGGGATAACCACCGGGGAGCTGTTTTTT.

This clonotype was found many times. The chain uses TRBV27 and TRBJ1-2; unclear D gene. Per the germline V gene, CDR1 is MNHEY and CDR2 is SMNVEV (reference sequence). CDR3 length: 12 residues. The V gene lost 7 bases and the J gene lost 5 bases, with 11 bases spanning the gap. The DNA of the CDR3 is TGTGCCAGCATAAAGGGAACGTATGGCTACACCTTC. Its protein product is CASIKGTYGYTF.

This clonotype was observed many times. V is TRBV2 and J is TRBJ1-1; no definite D call. The CDR3 totals 13 residues. V lost 2 bases, J lost 0 bases, and 4 bases lay in between. The germline CDR1 and CDR2 sequences are SNHLY and FYNNEI. The CDR3 loop is CASSEFMNTEAFF. The CDR3 nucleotides read TGTGCCAGCAGTGAATTTATGAACACTGAAGCTTTCTTT.

This clonotype was detected many times. This chain links TRBV7-2 with TRBJ1-1; possible D gene TRBD1, 5 bases. Germline CDR1 is SGHTA and CDR2 is FQGNSA. This CDR3 comprises 16 residues. Deletions cut 6 bases from V and 3 bases from J, with 20 bases between. Written as DNA, the CDR3 is TGTGCCAGCAGATCCCCTCCGGGACGGAGGGACACTGAAGCTTTCTTT. Protein sequence: CASRSPPGRRDTEAFF.

This clonotype was picked up many times. The gene calls are TRBV7-2 and TRBJ1-1; D unclear. The CDR3 has 13 amino acids. CDR1 is SGHTA, CDR2 FQGNSA, per germline. Trimming cost V 3 bases and J 6 bases, with 11 bases left between them. CDR3 sequence (DNA): TGTGCCAGCAGCTTTGGACGCGTCTCTGAAGCTTTCTTT. Protein: CASSFGRVSEAFF.

CDR3 sequence (DNA): TGTGCCAGCAGGGGCTTGTTCGGGACAGGGTTATCTGGGGCCAACGTCCTGACTTTC. It specifies CASRGLFGTGLSGANVLTF. V and J are TRBV6-1 and TRBJ2-6; 9 nucleotides line up with TRBD1. CDR3 length: 19 amino acids. Trimming took 6 bases from V and 1 from J; bases not matched to a gene: 13. Germline CDR1 and CDR2: MNHNS and SASEGT.

This clonotype came up a few times. V gene TRBV4-3 combines with J gene TRBJ2-2; D is ambiguous. The CDR3 sequence is 15 residues long. V was clipped by 4 bases and J by 2 bases, with 11 bases between them. Germline values: CDR1 LGHNA, CDR2 YSLEER. CDR3 nucleotide sequence: TGCGCCAGCAGCCCCTACCCCACCAACACCGGGGAGCTGTTTTTT. It encodes CASSPYPTNTGELFF.

CDR3 protein: CASSLQGAVGTDTQYF. The CDR3 DNA reads TGTGCCAGCAGTTTACAGGGGGCAGTCGGCACAGATACGCAGTATTTT. This rearrangement joins TRBV27 to TRBJ2-3; 8 bases align to TRBD1. The V and J ends lost 2 bases and 1 base, in that order; junction bases with no gene match: 5. CDR1 is MNHEY and CDR2 is SMNVEV in the germline V gene (reference sequence). The length of the CDR3 is 16 residues.